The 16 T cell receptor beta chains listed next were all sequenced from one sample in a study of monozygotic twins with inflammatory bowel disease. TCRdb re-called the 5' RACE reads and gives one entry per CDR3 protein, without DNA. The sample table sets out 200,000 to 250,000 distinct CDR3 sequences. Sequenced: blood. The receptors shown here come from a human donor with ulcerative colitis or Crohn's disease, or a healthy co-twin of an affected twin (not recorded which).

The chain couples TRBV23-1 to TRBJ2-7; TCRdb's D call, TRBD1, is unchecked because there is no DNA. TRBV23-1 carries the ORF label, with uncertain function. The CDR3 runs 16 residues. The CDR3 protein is CASSQNRTGVIDEQYF.

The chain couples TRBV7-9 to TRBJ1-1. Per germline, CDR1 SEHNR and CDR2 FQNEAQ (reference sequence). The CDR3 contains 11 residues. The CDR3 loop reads CASSPLNEAFF.

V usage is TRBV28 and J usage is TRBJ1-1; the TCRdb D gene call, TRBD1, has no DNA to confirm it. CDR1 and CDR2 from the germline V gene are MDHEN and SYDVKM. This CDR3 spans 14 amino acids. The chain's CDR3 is CASSLPGGGTEAFF.

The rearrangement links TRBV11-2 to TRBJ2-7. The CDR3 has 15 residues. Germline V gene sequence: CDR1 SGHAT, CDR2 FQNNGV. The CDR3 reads CASSLVAGGSYEQYF.

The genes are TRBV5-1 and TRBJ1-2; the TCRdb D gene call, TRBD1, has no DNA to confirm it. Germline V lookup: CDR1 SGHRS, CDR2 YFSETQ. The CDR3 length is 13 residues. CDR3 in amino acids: CASSLGDNYGYTF.

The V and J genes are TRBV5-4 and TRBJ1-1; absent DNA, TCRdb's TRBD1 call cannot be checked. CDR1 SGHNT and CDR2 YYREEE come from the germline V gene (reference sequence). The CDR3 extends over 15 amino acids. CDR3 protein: CASRSPRQGDTEAFF. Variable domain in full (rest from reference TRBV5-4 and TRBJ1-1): ETGVTQSPTHLIKTRGQQVTLRCSSQSGHNTVSWYQQALGQGPQFIFQYYREEENGRGNFPPRFSGLQFPNYSSELNVNALELDDSALYLCASRSPRQGDTEAFFGQGTRLTVV.

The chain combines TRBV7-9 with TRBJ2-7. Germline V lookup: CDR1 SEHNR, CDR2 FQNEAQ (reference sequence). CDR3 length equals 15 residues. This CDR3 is CASSSAWHMTYEQYF.

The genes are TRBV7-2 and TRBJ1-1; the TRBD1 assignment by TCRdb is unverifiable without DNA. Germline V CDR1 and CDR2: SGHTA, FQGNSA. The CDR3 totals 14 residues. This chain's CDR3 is CASSLPGAITEAFF.

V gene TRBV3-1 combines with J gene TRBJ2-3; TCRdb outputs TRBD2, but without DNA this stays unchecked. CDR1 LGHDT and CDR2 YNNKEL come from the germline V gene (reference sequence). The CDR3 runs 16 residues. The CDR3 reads CASSRRGLAGYSAQYF.

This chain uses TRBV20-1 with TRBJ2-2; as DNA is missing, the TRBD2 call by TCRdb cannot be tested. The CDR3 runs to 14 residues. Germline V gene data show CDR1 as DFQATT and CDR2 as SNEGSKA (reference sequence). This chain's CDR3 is CSAPTSGITGELFF.

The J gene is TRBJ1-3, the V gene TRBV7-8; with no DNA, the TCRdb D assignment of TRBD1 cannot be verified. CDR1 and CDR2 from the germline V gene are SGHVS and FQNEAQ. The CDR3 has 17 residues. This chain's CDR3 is CASSFRTPGQSGNTIYF.

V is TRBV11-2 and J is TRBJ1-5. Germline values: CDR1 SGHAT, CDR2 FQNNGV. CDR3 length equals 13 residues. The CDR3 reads CASSLDRNQPQHF.

CDR3 in amino acids: CASSSGAENEKLFF. V gene TRBV5-1 combines with J gene TRBJ1-4; absent DNA, TCRdb's TRBD1 call cannot be checked. The germline gives CDR1 SGHRS, CDR2 YFSETQ. This CDR3 is built from 14 residues.

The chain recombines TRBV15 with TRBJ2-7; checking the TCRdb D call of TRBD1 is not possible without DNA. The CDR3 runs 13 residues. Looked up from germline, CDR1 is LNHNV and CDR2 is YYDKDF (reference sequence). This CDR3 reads CATSREQARGQYF.

The CDR3 region is CASSEGWNEQFF. The V and J genes are TRBV6-1 and TRBJ2-1. The CDR3 totals 12 residues. Per the germline V gene, CDR1 is MNHNS and CDR2 is SASEGT.

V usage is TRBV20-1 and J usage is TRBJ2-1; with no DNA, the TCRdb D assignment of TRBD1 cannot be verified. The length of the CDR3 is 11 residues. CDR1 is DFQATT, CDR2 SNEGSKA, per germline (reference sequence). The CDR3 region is CSATRGNEQFF.